This T cell receptor beta chain was identified during a study of blood T cell repertoires in COVID-19. Profiled with immunoSEQ multiplex PCR; TCRdb holds only in-frame clones, not every one. Of a few hundred thousand clones in the sample, more than 70% were seen once. The CDR3 is made up of 12 amino acids. Germline trimming cut 5 bases from V and 3 bases from J; bases unmatched to any gene: 1. The chain recombines TRBV12-3 or TRBV12-4 with TRBJ2-7; TRBD1 aligns across 7 bases. The TCR was taken from a human donor in a cohort sampled during active COVID-19. Material: peripheral blood. This chain's CDR3 is CASSRDSYEQYF. CDR3 coding DNA: TGTGCCAGCAGTAGGGACAGCTACGAGCAGTACTTC.